Listed below are T cell receptor beta chains from one sample, sequenced in a study of cytomegalovirus exposure and HLA in healthy donors. Sequencing used immunoSEQ multiplex PCR; TCRdb keeps in-frame clones, though not all of them. The table includes 150,000 to 200,000 clones, around 85% detected once. The sequencing sample was made of PBMCs. All receptors derive from a young man in good health and CMV-seropositive. Each CDR3 is given with its conserved first and last residue. The D gene is left open where the match is weak. Size is stated for part of the rows, as once, few or many counts, or as a class when the clone is expanded.

TRBV5-8	TRBJ2-3	TRBD2	few	CASSLAGGADTQYF	TGTGCCAGCAGCCTAGCGGGGGGAGCAGATACGCAGTATTTT
TRBV6-5	TRBJ1-6	TRBD1	-	CASSYGFQGGSPLHF	TGTGCCAGCAGTTACGGATTTCAGGGGGGCTCACCCCTCCACTTT
TRBV5-1	TRBJ2-1	TRBD1	-	CASSLGQGAYNEQFF	TGCGCCAGCAGCTTAGGACAGGGGGCCTACAATGAGCAGTTCTTC
TRBV2	TRBJ2-1	TRBD1	-	CASSRDRGLNEQFF	TGTGCCAGCAGCCGGGACAGGGGGCTCAATGAGCAGTTCTTC
TRBV29-1	TRBJ1-2	-	-	CSVEAPTFSDGYTF	TGCAGCGTTGAAGCTCCGACATTTTCCGATGGCTACACCTTC
TRBV18	TRBJ1-3	-	-	CASSPRGAGQAGNTIYF	TGTGCCAGCTCACCGCGGGGCGCAGGGCAGGCTGGAAACACCATATATTTT
TRBV19	TRBJ1-2	TRBD1	-	CASSILRGQAIPHYGYTF	TGTGCCAGTAGTATCCTACGAGGACAGGCAATACCCCACTATGGCTACACCTTC
TRBV7-8	TRBJ2-7	TRBD1	-	CASSSTGSVIEQYF	TGTGCCAGCAGCTCGACAGGGTCGGTAATCGAGCAGTACTTC
TRBV21-1	TRBJ1-5	-	-	CASSKARQGREAYSNQPQHF	TGTGCCAGCAGCAAAGCGAGACAGGGGAGGGAAGCTTATAGCAATCAGCCCCAGCATTTT
TRBV28	TRBJ1-1	-	-	CASSLSRQAEAFF	TGTGCCAGCAGTTTATCCCGACAGGCTGAAGCTTTCTTT
TRBV4-1	TRBJ2-1	-	-	CASSTQRFYNEQFF	TGCGCCAGCAGCACTCAGCGGTTCTACAATGAGCAGTTCTTC
TRBV7-3	TRBJ2-7	-	-	CASSLNRGDNYEQYF	TGTGCCAGCAGCTTAAATCGGGGGGACAACTACGAGCAGTACTTC
TRBV15	TRBJ2-3	-	-	CATSRGGLADTQYF	TGTGCCACCAGCAGAGGGGGGCTGGCAGATACGCAGTATTTT
TRBV11-2	TRBJ2-7	-	-	CASSKGQLSIYEQYF	TGTGCCAGCAGCAAAGGACAGCTTTCTATCTACGAGCAGTACTTC
TRBV7-8	TRBJ2-5	TRBD1	-	CASSRDRVSLKETQYF	TGTGCCAGCAGCAGGGACAGGGTTAGTCTAAAAGAGACCCAGTACTTC
TRBV12-5	TRBJ1-2	-	once	CASGLVGGSLHYGYTF	TGTGCTAGTGGTTTGGTAGGAGGGTCCTTACATTATGGCTACACCTTC
TRBV7-8	TRBJ2-1	TRBD1	-	CASSLFGTGVWEQFF	TGTGCCAGCAGCTTATTTGGGACAGGGGTATGGGAGCAGTTCTTC
TRBV7-9	TRBJ1-5	TRBD1	-	CASSPQGGNQPQHF	TGTGCCAGCAGCCCCCAGGGGGGAAATCAGCCCCAGCATTTT
TRBV19	TRBJ1-5	-	-	CASSPILRSSNQPQHF	TGTGCCAGTAGCCCTATTTTGAGGTCTAGCAATCAGCCCCAGCATTTT
TRBV28	TRBJ2-3	-	-	CASSYPYEGTLGGGTDTQYF	TGTGCCAGCAGTTACCCCTACGAGGGGACACTGGGAGGGGGCACAGATACGCAGTATTTT
TRBV27	TRBJ2-5	-	-	CASWELGGPETQYF	TGTGCCAGCTGGGAGTTGGGGGGTCCAGAGACCCAGTACTTC
TRBV5-1	TRBJ1-1	-	-	CASSLLAGVNTEAFF	TGCGCCAGCAGCTTGTTGGCAGGGGTGAACACTGAAGCTTTCTTT
TRBV7-9	TRBJ2-6	TRBD1	few	CASSGQGGGANVLTF	TGTGCCAGCAGCGGACAGGGGGGTGGGGCCAACGTCCTGACTTTC